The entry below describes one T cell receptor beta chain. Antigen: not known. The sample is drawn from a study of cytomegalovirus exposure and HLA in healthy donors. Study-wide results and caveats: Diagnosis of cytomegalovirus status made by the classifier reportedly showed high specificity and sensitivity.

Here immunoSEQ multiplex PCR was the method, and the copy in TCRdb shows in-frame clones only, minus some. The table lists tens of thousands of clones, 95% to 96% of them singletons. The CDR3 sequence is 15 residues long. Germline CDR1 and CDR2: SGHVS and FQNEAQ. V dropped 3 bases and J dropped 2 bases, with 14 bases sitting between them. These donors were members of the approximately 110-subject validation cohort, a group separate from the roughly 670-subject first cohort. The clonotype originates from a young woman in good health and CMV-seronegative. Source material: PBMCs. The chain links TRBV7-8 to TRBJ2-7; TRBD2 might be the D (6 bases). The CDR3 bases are TGTGCCAGCAGCTTGATTACGGGAGCGACCTACGAGCAGTACTTC. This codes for CASSLITGATYEQYF.